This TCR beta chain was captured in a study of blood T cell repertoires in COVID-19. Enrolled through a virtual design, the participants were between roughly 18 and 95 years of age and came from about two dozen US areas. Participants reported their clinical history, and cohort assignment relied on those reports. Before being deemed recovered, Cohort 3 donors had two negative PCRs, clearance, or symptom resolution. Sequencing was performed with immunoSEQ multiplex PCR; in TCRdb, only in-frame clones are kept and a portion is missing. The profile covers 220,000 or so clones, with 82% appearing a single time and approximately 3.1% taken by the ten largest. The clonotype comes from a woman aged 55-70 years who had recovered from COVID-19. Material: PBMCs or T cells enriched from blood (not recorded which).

The DNA for the CDR3 is TGCGCCAGCAGTGAGCTGGGGAGGAACACTGAAGCTTTCTTT. It specifies CASSELGRNTEAFF. The J gene is TRBJ1-1, the V gene TRBV10-1; D is ambiguous. The CDR3 is 14 amino acids. Deletions cut 2 bases from V and 1 base from J, with 8 bases between. Germline V CDR1 and CDR2: WNHNN, SYGVQD (reference sequence).